This paragraph reports one T cell receptor (beta chain). Its matching antigen is unknown. This sample is part of a study of multiple sclerosis patients with progressive multifocal leukoencephalopathy. The germline CDR1 and CDR2 sequences are SNHLY and FYNNEI. The junction had 13 bases not matched to a gene; V was cut back by 6 bases and J by 2 bases. This CDR3 has 16 residues. The method was immunoSEQ multiplex PCR; TCRdb's version includes in-frame clones alone and lacks a portion of them. This sample has roughly 30,000 clones, with about 87% found just once. The time point denotes: time of PML onset. General study points: Before and during natalizumab, the clones expanded at PML already existed. No common TRBV or TRBJ usage or pairing appeared at PML. In most PML patients, TRB repertoires appeared less diverse by entropy.

The starting material was PBMCs, obtained from a patient treated with natalizumab. The chain combines TRBV2 with TRBJ2-7, with 7 bases fitting TRBD2. The sequence derives from a woman aged 40 to 55 with progressive multifocal leukoencephalopathy. The CDR3 protein is CASSPDRTRVAYEQYF. The CDR3 bases are TGTGCCAGCAGCCCCGACCGGACTAGAGTCGCCTACGAGCAGTACTTC. Full variable domain (outside the CDR3, taken from reference TRBV2 and TRBJ2-7): EPEVTQTPSHQVTQMGQEVILRCVPISNHLYFYWYRQILGQKVEFLVSFYNNEISEKSEIFDDQFSVERPDGSNFTLKIRSTKLEDSAMYFCASSPDRTRVAYEQYFGPGTRLTVT.